This T cell receptor beta chain was documented in a study of PD-1 blockade in mismatch repair-deficient tumors. Study at large: All were previously treated, progressing patients with approximately 11 mismatch repair-deficient cancer types. Overall study findings and caveats: Tumor-resident clones, often undetectable pretreatment in blood, expanded then contracted after pembrolizumab.

TCR sequencing covered a few patients who responded to pembrolizumab. Profiling relied on immunoSEQ multiplex PCR, and the TCRdb table lists in-frame clones only, not all of them. The data hold 100,000 or so clones, with 82% observed a single time. Remarks on this clone: Its specificity is not known.

CDR3 length: 13 residues. Germline CDR1 is MNHEY and CDR2 is SVGAGI. J gave up 4 bases and V 5 bases, and 5 bases lay outside the gene matches. The rearrangement links TRBV6-5 to TRBJ2-7, with TRBD2 identical over 7 bases. This TCR came from an adult with mismatch repair-deficient cancer. Here the sequenced sample was peripheral blood, taken roughly eight months after starting pembrolizumab. This chain's CDR3 is CASSVGGGYEQYF. CDR3 sequence (DNA): TGTGCCAGCAGTGTTGGGGGAGGGTACGAGCAGTACTTC.